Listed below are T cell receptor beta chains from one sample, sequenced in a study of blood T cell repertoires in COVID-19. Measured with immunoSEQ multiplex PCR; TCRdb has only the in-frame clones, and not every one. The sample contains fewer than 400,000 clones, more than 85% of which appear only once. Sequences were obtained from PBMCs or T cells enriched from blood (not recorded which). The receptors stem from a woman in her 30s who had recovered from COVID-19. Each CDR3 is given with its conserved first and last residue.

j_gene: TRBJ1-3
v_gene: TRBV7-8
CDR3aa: CASSLVPAASGNTIYF

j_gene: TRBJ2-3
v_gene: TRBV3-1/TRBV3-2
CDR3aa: CASSQAGVTQYF

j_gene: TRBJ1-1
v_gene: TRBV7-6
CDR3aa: CASSLGGRGTEAFF

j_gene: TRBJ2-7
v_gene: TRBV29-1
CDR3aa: CSVVTQGFPYEQYF

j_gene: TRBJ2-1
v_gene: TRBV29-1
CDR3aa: CSVDTSGLHNEQFF

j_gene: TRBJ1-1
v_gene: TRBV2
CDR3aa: CASSPGQGLAEAFF

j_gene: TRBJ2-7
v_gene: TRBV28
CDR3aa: CASSALTAGARNEQYF

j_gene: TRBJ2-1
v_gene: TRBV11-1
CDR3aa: CASSLDRVSYNEQFF

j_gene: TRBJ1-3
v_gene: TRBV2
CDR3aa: CASSGGRSSGNTIYF

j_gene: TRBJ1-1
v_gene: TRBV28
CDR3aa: CASPSRGNTEAFF

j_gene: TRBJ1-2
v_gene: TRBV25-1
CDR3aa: CASSEIRGGLGSGYTF

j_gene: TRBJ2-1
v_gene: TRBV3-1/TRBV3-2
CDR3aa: CASSQAMSEQFF

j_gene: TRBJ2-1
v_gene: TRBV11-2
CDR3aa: CASSPGAGSSYNEQFF

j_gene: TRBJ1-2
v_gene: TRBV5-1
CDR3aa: CASSSDREGGYTF

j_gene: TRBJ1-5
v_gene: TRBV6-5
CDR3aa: CASSLDRVGGQPQHF

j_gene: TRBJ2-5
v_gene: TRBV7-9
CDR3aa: CASSRTSGGTQETQYF

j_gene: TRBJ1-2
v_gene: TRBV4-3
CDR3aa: CASSHEHTVYGYTF

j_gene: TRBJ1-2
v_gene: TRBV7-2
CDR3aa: CASSLDQGLGYGYTF

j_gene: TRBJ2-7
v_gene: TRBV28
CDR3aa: CASSLTPLRTVSYEQYF

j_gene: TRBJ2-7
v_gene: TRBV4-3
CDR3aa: CASSPRTGGEQYF

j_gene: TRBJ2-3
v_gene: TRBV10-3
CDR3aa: CAISERASGGYF

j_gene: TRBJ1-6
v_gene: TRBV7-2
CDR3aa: CASSTRRDRGSPLHF

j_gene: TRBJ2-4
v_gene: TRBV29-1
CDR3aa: CSVEDLSGQAFLAKNIQYF

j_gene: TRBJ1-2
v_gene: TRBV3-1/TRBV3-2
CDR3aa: CASSQDRGDGYTF

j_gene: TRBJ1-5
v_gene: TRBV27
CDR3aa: CASSPLTDQPQHF

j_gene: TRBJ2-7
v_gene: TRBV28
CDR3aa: CASSSPVYRNYNPYEQYF

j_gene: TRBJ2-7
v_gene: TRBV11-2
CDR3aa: CASSPGGGASYEQYF

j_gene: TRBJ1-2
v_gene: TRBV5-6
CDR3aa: CASTREQGLNYGYTF

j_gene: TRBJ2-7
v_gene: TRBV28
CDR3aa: CASSLRSASDYEQYF

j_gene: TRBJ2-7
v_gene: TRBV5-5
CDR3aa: CASSLGNEGAGEQYF

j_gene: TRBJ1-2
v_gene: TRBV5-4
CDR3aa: CASSSAPQDRGNYGYTF

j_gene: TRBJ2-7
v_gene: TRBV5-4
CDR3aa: CASSSRGRASYEQYF

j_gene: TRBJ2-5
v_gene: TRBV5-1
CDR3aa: CASSYGQGRETQYF

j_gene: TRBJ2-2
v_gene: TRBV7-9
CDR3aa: CASSLDRAVGELFF

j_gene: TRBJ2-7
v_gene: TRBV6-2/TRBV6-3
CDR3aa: CASSYTLAVLTYEQYF

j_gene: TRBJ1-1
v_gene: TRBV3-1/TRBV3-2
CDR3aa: CASSRRTEAFF

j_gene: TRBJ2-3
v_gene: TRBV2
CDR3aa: CASSERIRAGRTSRTDTQYF

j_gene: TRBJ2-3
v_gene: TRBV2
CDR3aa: CASASGRSDTQYF

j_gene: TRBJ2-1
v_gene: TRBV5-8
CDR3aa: CAGLRGGTYNEQFF

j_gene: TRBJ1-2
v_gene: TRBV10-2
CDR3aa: CASRTGGLSYGYTF

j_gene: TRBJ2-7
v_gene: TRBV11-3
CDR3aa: CASSFQGEALEQYF

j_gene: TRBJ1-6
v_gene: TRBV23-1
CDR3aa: CASSQSPFVPGGGSPLHF

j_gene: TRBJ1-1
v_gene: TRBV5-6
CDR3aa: CASSSRWTGVTNTEAFF